The 31 T cell receptor beta chains below come from one sample, sequenced in a study of blood T cell repertoires in COVID-19. Profiled with immunoSEQ multiplex PCR; TCRdb holds only in-frame clones, not every one. The sample has 180,000 or so clones; roughly 80% are singletons. The sequenced sample consisted of PBMCs or T cells enriched from blood (not recorded which). These TCRs come from a man aged 45-65 years who had recovered from COVID-19.

The chain employs TRBV6-5 and TRBJ1-1, with unresolved D. Looked up from germline, CDR1 is MNHEY and CDR2 is SVGAGI. The ends were cut back, 11 bases at V and 0 bases at J, with 7 bases in the middle. There are 11 residues in the CDR3. CDR3 sequence reads: CACGMNTEAFF. In DNA form, the CDR3 reads TGTGCCTGCGGAATGAACACTGAAGCTTTCTTT.

The chain joins TRBV9 to TRBJ1-4, with D maybe TRBD1 (6 bases). V shed 3 bases and J shed 3 bases, with 12 bases lying between them. The CDR3 is made up of 15 amino acids. CDR1 and CDR2 from the germline V gene are SGDLS and YYNGEE. The CDR3 nucleotides are TGTGCCAGCAGCGCAACAGGGACGGCTAATGAAAAACTGTTTTTT. It is translated as CASSATGTANEKLFF.

This sequence joins TRBV5-6 and TRBJ2-7; possibly TRBD1 for D (5 bases). The CDR3 runs to 16 residues. CDR1 and CDR2 from the germline V gene are SGHDT and YYEEEE. With 4 bases removed from V and 0 bases from J, the gap between germline ends came to 17 bases. This CDR3 is CASSTVTGVPSYEQYF. The CDR3 nucleotides are TGTGCCAGCAGCACAGTTACAGGAGTTCCCTCCTACGAGCAGTACTTC.

This clone was found once. The J gene is TRBJ2-7, the V gene TRBV29-1; D is possibly TRBD1 (5 bases). In germline, CDR1 is SQVTM, CDR2 ANQGSEA. V was shortened by 7 bases and J by 6 bases, with 16 bases between the two germline ends. The CDR3 has 12 amino acids. CDR3 residues: CSASPQGGEQYF. As DNA, the CDR3 is TGCAGCGCGTCGCCTCAGGGTGGCGAGCAGTACTTC.

The rearrangement joins TRBV7-2 to TRBJ2-7; 9 bases match TRBD2. V was clipped by 5 bases and J by 0 bases; unmatched bases: 5. Germline CDR1 reads SGHTA; CDR2 reads FQGNSA. This CDR3 region has 15 residues. The CDR3 bases are TGTGCCAGCAGCGGAAGCGGGGGGAGCTCCTACGAGCAGTACTTC. It is translated as CASSGSGGSSYEQYF.

The J gene is TRBJ1-3, the V gene TRBV9; unclear D gene. The germline CDR1 and CDR2 sequences are SGDLS and YYNGEE. The CDR3 has 14 amino acids. Between the trimmed V and J ends, which lost 0 bases and 4 bases, there was a span of 8 bases. The CDR3 is CASSVGGMGNTIYF. In DNA, the CDR3 is TGTGCCAGCAGCGTAGGAGGGATGGGAAACACCATATATTTT.

The CDR3: CSVDRAQETQYF. In nucleotides, the CDR3 is TGCAGCGTTGACAGGGCCCAAGAGACCCAGTACTTC. The chain uses TRBV29-1 and TRBJ2-5, with TRBD1 as a possible D gene (5 bases). The V gene's germline CDR1 is SQVTM and CDR2 ANQGSEA. The V and J ends lost 3 bases and 1 base respectively, with 6 bases between them. CDR3 length equals 12 residues.

As to this clone: Additional DNA sequences in this sample encode the identical CDR3. The rearrangement uses TRBV7-3 and TRBJ2-7; perhaps TRBD2 as D (6 bases). CDR3 length equals 15 residues. V was trimmed by 1 base and J by 4 bases, leaving 14 bases between them. The germline gives CDR1 SGHTA, CDR2 FQGTGA. The CDR3 DNA is TGTGCCAGCAGCTTAAGTAGCGGAGGCCCTTACGAGCAGTACTTC. It codes for CASSLSSGGPYEQYF.

This chain uses TRBV3-1 (or the pseudogene TRBV3-2) with TRBJ2-1; the match to TRBD2 covers 9 bases. V lost 5 bases, J lost 8 bases, and 10 bases stayed unmatched. This CDR3 region has 15 residues. Germline V gene lookup returns CDR1 LGHDT and CDR2 YNNKEL (reference sequence). The CDR3 reads CASSKGSGSSDEQFF. The CDR3 nucleotides are TGTGCCAGCAGCAAGGGTAGCGGGAGTTCCGATGAGCAGTTCTTC.

This chain links TRBV2 with TRBJ2-1, with 7 bases fitting TRBD1. Germline loops: CDR1 SNHLY, CDR2 FYNNEI. V dropped 6 bases and J dropped 6; count of bases not matched to a gene: 11. CDR3 length equals 15 residues. The CDR3 nucleotides read TGTGCCAGCAGGACTGACCGGGACAGAAGCAATGAGCAGTTCTTC. The encoded protein is CASRTDRDRSNEQFF. Combining the CDR3 with reference TRBV2 and TRBJ2-1 gives the whole variable domain EPEVTQTPSHQVTQMGQEVILRCVPISNHLYFYWYRQILGQKVEFLVSFYNNEISEKSEIFDDQFSVERPDGSNFTLKIRSTKLEDSAMYFCASRTDRDRSNEQFFGPGTRLTVL.

The chain is built from TRBV15 and TRBJ2-2; 10 nucleotides match TRBD2. This CDR3 is built from 18 residues. The germline V gene has CDR1 LNHNV and CDR2 YYDKDF (reference sequence). V lost 4 bases, J lost 5 bases, and 13 bases stayed unmatched. The CDR3 reads CATSMLPGLAWGTGELFF. DNA for the CDR3: TGTGCCACCAGCATGTTACCGGGACTAGCGTGGGGAACCGGGGAGCTGTTTTTT.

The chain couples TRBV15 to TRBJ2-7, with 7 bases aligning to TRBD1. With V trimmed by 5 bases and J by 3 bases, 7 bases remained unmatched. The CDR3 covers 14 residues. The germline gives CDR1 LNHNV, CDR2 YYDKDF (reference sequence). The CDR3: CATSFGTEDYEQYF. CDR3 DNA sequence: TGTGCCACCAGCTTCGGGACAGAGGACTACGAGCAGTACTTC.

This chain connects TRBV5-8 to TRBJ2-5; 8 positions match TRBD2. CDR1 and CDR2 from the germline V gene are SGHTS and YDEGEE. The CDR3 covers 14 residues. Losses at the gene ends were 5 bases for V and 0 bases for J; bases not matched to a gene: 3. CDR3 loop: CASSREGYQETQYF. CDR3 coding DNA: TGTGCCAGCAGTCGGGAGGGGTACCAAGAGACCCAGTACTTC.

The chain recombines TRBV6-5 with TRBJ1-1, with D possibly TRBD1 on 5 matching bases. V lost 5 bases and J 2 bases, leaving 15 bases between the germline ends. The CDR3 is made up of 15 amino acids. CDR1 is MNHEY and CDR2 is SVGAGI in the germline V gene. CDR3 coding DNA: TGTGCCAGCAGTCCCCAGGGAGCGGGAAACACTGAAGCTTTCTTT. Residues: CASSPQGAGNTEAFF.

This clone was detected a few times. The chain employs TRBV30 and TRBJ1-5, with TRBD1 matching over 7 bases. The ends lost 4 bases at V and 4 bases at J; junction bases unmatched: 19. CDR3 length equals 18 residues. Germline CDR1 reads GTSNPN; CDR2 reads SVGIG (reference sequence). Written as DNA, the CDR3 is TGTGCCTGGATCAGTAAGGGGCAGGGGGGCCTTTGGAATCAGCCCCAGCATTTT. This sequence encodes CAWISKGQGGLWNQPQHF.

This clone was seen once. The V gene is TRBV29-1, the J gene TRBJ2-5; the D gene is possibly TRBD2 (6 bases). The length of the CDR3 is 16 residues. Per germline, CDR1 SQVTM and CDR2 ANQGSEA. Between the trimmed V and J ends, which lost 4 bases and 0 bases, there was a span of 18 bases. CDR3 sequence: CSVAREHGTHQETQYF. For the CDR3, the DNA is TGCAGCGTTGCTAGGGAACACGGGACTCACCAAGAGACCCAGTACTTC.

The chain couples TRBV7-6 to TRBJ1-2; 8 nucleotides align to TRBD1. This CDR3 has 15 amino acids. Losses at the gene ends were 0 bases for V and 6 bases for J; bases not matched to a gene: 6. Germline lookup yields CDR1 SGHVS and CDR2 FNYEAQ. The CDR3 region is CASSLANRGADGYTF. The CDR3 bases are TGTGCCAGCAGCTTAGCGAACAGGGGGGCGGATGGCTACACCTTC.

In nucleotides, the CDR3 is TGTGCCAGCAGCAAAGATCCCACCTACGAGCAGTACTTC. It yields the protein CASSKDPTYEQYF. The V gene is TRBV21-1, the J gene TRBJ2-7; TRBD1 reflects the table's D call only, with no check against the DNA. TRBV21-1 is flagged as a pseudogene. The CDR3 totals 13 residues.

The chain recombines TRBV29-1 with TRBJ2-1, with 9 bases lining up with TRBD1. Per germline, CDR1 SQVTM and CDR2 ANQGSEA. Trimming removed 5 bases from V and 15 bases from J; junction bases left unmatched: 5. This CDR3 has 10 residues. CDR3 residues: CSVTTGGLFF. The DNA of the CDR3 is TGCAGCGTTACGACAGGGGGACTGTTCTTC.

This chain joins TRBV7-6 and TRBJ1-5; TRBD1 matches at 8 bases. This CDR3 region has 16 residues. In germline, CDR1 is SGHVS, CDR2 FNYEAQ. V was clipped by 5 bases and J by 0 bases; unmatched bases: 6. The CDR3 DNA is TGTGCCAGCAGCAAAGGGACAGGAGATAGCAATCAGCCCCAGCATTTT. It specifies CASSKGTGDSNQPQHF.

The chain links TRBV5-1 to TRBJ2-3, with 10 bases matching TRBD2. V shed 4 bases, J shed 4 bases, and the junction held 6 bases outside the gene matches. The length of the CDR3 is 15 residues. In germline, CDR1 is SGHRS, CDR2 YFSETQ. The CDR3 protein is CASSHLAGESDTQYF. CDR3 nucleotides: TGCGCCAGCAGCCACCTAGCGGGAGAATCAGATACGCAGTATTTT.

The chain couples TRBV28 to TRBJ1-2, with D unclear. Trimming pared 6 bases from V and 2 bases from J, leaving 10 bases between. Germline V gene lookup returns CDR1 MDHEN and CDR2 SYDVKM. The CDR3 spans 13 residues. This chain's CDR3 is CASSRRHNYGYTF. The CDR3 DNA is TGTGCCAGCAGCCGCAGACACAACTATGGCTACACCTTC.

On this clone: The germline gene is not matched at one end of the junction; a read error may be the cause. The chain joins TRBV29-1 to TRBJ2-7; 8 bases map to TRBD1. CDR1 is SQVTM, CDR2 ANQGSEA, per germline. There are 14 residues in the CDR3. In nucleotides, the CDR3 is TGCAGCGTCGAAGGGACAGGATCCTCCTACGAGCAGTACTTC. Protein product: CSVEGTGSSYEQYF.

The DNA for the CDR3 is TGTGCCAGCTCACCCATACAGGGGGCTGTGGGGGAGCAGTACTTC. It encodes CASSPIQGAVGEQYF. The chain is built from TRBV18 and TRBJ2-7; 9 positions agree with TRBD1. V trimming: 3 bases; J trimming: 7 bases; junction bases outside the gene matches: 10. This CDR3 has 15 amino acids. The V gene's germline CDR1 is KGHSH and CDR2 LQKENI.

The V call is TRBV12-3 or TRBV12-4, the J call TRBJ1-6; D uncertain. This CDR3 is built from 13 residues. V was pared by 3 bases and J by 8 bases, with 8 bases between. CDR3 coding DNA: TGTGCCAGCAGTTTGGTCCAGGATTCACCCCTCCACTTT. Residues: CASSLVQDSPLHF.

The CDR3 DNA follows: TGTGCCAGCAGCTCCCGTGGCAGTCTCTCCTACGAGCAGTACTTC. It translates to CASSSRGSLSYEQYF. The chain links TRBV9 to TRBJ2-7, with D hard to call. CDR3 length: 15 residues. The V end lost 4 bases, the J end lost 0 bases, and 14 bases lay between the germline ends. Germline assignment: CDR1 SGDLS and CDR2 YYNGEE.

This sequence joins TRBV27 and TRBJ2-7, with unresolved D. The ends were cut back, 6 bases at V and 2 bases at J, with 11 bases in the middle. The CDR3 is 13 residues long. The germline CDR1 and CDR2 sequences are MNHEY and SMNVEV (reference sequence). CDR3 sequence: CASRRLETYEQYF. Written as DNA, the CDR3 is TGTGCCAGCAGACGACTGGAAACCTACGAGCAGTACTTC.

The chain employs TRBV5-5 and TRBJ1-2, with no clear D. Trimming cost V 0 bases and J 0 bases, with 6 bases left between them. CDR1 SGHKS and CDR2 YYEKEE come from the germline V gene (reference sequence). The CDR3 sequence is 14 residues long. CDR3 nucleotides: TGTGCCAGCAGCTTGGACATTTCTAACTATGGCTACACCTTC. The encoded protein is CASSLDISNYGYTF.

The V and J genes are TRBV27 and TRBJ2-3, with a tentative D call TRBD2 (5 bases). V dropped 0 bases and J dropped 0 bases, with 10 bases sitting between them. The germline gives CDR1 MNHEY, CDR2 SMNVEV (reference sequence). The CDR3 contains 16 residues. The DNA for the CDR3 is TGTGCCAGCAGTTTATCAGGTCAGCGGAGCACAGATACGCAGTATTTT. This sequence encodes CASSLSGQRSTDTQYF.

This clone was detected a few times. V is TRBV2 and J is TRBJ1-2; D gene unclear. V lost 1 base to trimming and J lost 3 bases, with 9 bases between them. Per germline, CDR1 SNHLY and CDR2 FYNNEI. This CDR3 comprises 14 residues. The CDR3 here is CASSEGGDYYGYTF. The DNA for the CDR3 is TGTGCCAGCAGTGAAGGGGGAGATTACTATGGCTACACCTTC.

V gene TRBV15 combines with J gene TRBJ2-1, with 11 bases identical to TRBD1. Per the germline V gene, CDR1 is LNHNV and CDR2 is YYDKDF (reference sequence). This CDR3 is 17 amino acids long. Trimming removed 5 bases from V and 12 bases from J; junction bases left unmatched: 18. This CDR3 is CATSFGTGGSIRTGQFF. As DNA, the CDR3 is TGTGCCACCAGCTTTGGGACAGGGGGGTCCATAAGAACTGGGCAGTTCTTC. The full variable domain, its missing parts supplied by reference TRBV15 and TRBJ2-1, is DAMVIQNPRYQVTQFGKPVTLSCSQTLNHNVMYWYQQKSSQAPKLLFHYYDKDFNNEADTPDNFQSRRPNTSFCFLDIRSPGLGDTAMYLCATSFGTGGSIRTGQFFGPGTRLTVL.